This TCR beta chain emerged from a study of T cells expressing NK-cell markers. Germline assignment: CDR1 SGHRS and CDR2 YFSETQ. CDR3 length equals 17 residues. Points from the study as a whole: In roughly 6 donors, dominant CD3+CD56+NKG2C+ clones formed roughly 1.0-7.0% of CD8+ cells.

On this clonotype itself: Its antigen is not identified.

With the 5' RACE reads reprocessed, TCRdb shows one record per CDR3 protein and no DNA. The sample's table shows approximately 380,000 distinct CDR3 sequences. Sequenced sample: blood T cells: a sorted CD56 or NKG2C T cell subset, CD4+ or CD8+ T cells, or bulk PBMC T cells (not recorded which). The chain is built from TRBV5-1 and TRBJ2-5; TCRdb names TRBD1, which stays unverified in the absence of DNA. This sequence originates from a man aged 18-70 years in good health. The CDR3 sequence: CASSGSQGPDLQETQYF.